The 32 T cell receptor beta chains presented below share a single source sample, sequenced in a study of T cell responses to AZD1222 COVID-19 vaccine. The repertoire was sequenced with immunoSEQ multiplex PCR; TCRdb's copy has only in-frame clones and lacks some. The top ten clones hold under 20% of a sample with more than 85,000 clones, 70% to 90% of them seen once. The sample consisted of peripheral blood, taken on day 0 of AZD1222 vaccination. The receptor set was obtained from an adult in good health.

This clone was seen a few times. The DNA of the CDR3 is TGTGCCAGCAGCCAAGATCTTCCCAGGGACACTGAAGCTTTCTTT. Amino acid sequence: CASSQDLPRDTEAFF. V usage is TRBV3-1 (or the pseudogene TRBV3-2) and J usage is TRBJ1-1, with D maybe TRBD1 (5 bases). Germline CDR1 is LGHDT and CDR2 is YNNKEL (reference sequence). Trimming removed 0 bases at V and 3 bases at J, with 11 bases between. The CDR3 totals 15 residues.

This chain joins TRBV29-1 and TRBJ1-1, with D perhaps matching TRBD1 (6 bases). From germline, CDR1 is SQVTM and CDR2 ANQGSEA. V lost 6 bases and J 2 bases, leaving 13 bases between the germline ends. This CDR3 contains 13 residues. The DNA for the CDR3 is TGCAGCGTGGACAGAGGGGTCAACACTGAAGCTTTCTTT. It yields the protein CSVDRGVNTEAFF.

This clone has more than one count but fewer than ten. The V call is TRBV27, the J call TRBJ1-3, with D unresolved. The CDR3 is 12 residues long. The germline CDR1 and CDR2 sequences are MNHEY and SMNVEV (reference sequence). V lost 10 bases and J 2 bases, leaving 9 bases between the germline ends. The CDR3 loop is CATKGTGNTIYF. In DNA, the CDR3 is TGTGCCACCAAGGGAACTGGAAACACCATATATTTT.

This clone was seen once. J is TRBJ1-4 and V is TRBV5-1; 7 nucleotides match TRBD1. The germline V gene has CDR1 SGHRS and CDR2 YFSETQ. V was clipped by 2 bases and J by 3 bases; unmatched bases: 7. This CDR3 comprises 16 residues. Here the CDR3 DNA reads TGCGCCAGCAGCTTAACCGCAGGGGGTGCTAATGAAAAACTGTTTTTT. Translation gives CASSLTAGGANEKLFF.

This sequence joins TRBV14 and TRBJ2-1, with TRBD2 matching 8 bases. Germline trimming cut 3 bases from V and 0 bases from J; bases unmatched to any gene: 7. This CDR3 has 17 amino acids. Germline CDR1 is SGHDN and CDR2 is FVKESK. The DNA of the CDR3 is TGTGCCAGCAGCCACAGTAGCGGGGCTGTCTCCTACAATGAGCAGTTCTTC. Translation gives CASSHSSGAVSYNEQFF. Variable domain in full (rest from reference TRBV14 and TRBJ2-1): EAGVTQFPSHSVIEKGQTVTLRCDPISGHDNLYWYRRVMGKEIKFLLHFVKESKQDESGMPNNRFLAERTGGTYSTLKVQPAELEDSGVYFCASSHSSGAVSYNEQFFGPGTRLTVL.

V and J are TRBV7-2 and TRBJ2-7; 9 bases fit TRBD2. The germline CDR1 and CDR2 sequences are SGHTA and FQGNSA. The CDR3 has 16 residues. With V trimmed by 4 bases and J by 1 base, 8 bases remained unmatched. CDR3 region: CASSSRGRGGSYEQYF. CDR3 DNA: TGTGCCAGCAGCTCCAGAGGGCGGGGGGGATCCTACGAGCAGTACTTC.

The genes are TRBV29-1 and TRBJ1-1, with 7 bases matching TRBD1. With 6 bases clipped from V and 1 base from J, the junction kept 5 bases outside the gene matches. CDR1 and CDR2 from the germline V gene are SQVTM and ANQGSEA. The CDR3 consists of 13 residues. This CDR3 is CSVSDRANTEAFF. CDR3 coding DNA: TGCAGCGTCTCCGACAGGGCGAACACTGAAGCTTTCTTT.

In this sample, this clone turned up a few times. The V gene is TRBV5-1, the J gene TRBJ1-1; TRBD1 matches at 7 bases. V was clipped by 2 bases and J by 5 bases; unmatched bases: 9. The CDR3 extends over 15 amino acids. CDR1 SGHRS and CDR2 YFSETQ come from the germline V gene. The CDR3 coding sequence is TGCGCCAGCAGCTTAACACAGGGGAGGGGAACTGAAGCTTTCTTT. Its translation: CASSLTQGRGTEAFF.

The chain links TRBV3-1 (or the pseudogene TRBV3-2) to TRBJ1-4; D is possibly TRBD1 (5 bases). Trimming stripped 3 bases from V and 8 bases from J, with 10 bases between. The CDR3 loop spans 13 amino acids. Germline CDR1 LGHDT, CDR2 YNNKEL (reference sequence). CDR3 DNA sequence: TGTGCCAGCAGCCAGGGGGGGAACGAAAAACTGTTTTTT. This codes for CASSQGGNEKLFF.

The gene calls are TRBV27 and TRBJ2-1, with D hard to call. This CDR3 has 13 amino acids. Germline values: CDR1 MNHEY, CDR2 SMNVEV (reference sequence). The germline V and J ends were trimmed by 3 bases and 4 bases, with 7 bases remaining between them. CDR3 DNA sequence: TGTGCCAGCAGTTTTGGCGGTTACAATGAGCAGTTCTTC. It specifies CASSFGGYNEQFF.

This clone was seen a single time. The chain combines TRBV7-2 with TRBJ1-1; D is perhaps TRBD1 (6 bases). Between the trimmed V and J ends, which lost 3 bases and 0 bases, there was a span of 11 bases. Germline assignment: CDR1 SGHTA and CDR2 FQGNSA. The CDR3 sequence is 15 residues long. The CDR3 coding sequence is TGTGCCAGCAGCTTCCCACAGGGTTTGAACACTGAAGCTTTCTTT. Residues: CASSFPQGLNTEAFF.

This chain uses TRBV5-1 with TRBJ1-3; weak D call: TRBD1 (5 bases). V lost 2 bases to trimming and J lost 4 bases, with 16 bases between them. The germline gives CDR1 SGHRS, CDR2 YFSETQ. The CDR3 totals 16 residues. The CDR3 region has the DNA TGCGCCAGCAGCTTCTTAGGCACAGGATCCGGAAACACCATATATTTT. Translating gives CASSFLGTGSGNTIYF.

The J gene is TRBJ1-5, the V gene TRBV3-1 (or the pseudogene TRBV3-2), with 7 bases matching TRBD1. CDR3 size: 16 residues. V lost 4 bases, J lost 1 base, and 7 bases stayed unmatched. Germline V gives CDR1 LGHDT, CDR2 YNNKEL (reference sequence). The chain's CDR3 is CASSRGADRSNQPQHF. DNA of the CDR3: TGTGCCAGCAGCCGAGGAGCGGACAGGAGCAATCAGCCCCAGCATTTT.

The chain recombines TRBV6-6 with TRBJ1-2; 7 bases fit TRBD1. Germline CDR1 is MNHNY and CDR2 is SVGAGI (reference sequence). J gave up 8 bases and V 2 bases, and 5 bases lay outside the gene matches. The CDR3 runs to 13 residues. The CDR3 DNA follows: TGTGCCAGCAGTTACCCAAGACAGGGCGGCTACACCTTC. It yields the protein CASSYPRQGGYTF.

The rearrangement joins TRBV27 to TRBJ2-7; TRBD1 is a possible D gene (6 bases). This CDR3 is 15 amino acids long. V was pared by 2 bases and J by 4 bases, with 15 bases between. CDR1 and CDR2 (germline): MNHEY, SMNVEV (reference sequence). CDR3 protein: CASSLSGRGAYEQYF. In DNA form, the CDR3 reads TGTGCCAGCAGTTTAAGTGGCAGGGGTGCTTACGAGCAGTACTTC.

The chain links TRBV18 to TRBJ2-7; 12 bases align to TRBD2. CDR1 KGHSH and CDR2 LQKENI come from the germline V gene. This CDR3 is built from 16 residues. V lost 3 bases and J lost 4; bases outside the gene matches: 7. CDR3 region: CASSPTSGTSGYEQYF. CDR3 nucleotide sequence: TGTGCCAGCTCACCCACCTCCGGGACTAGCGGGTACGAGCAGTACTTC.

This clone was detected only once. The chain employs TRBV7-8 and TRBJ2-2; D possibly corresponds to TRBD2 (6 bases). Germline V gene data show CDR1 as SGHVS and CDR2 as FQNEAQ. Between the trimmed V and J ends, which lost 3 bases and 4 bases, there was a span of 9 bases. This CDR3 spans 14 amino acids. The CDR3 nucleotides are TGTGCCAGCAGCTTTGGAGGGACCACCGGGGAGCTGTTTTTT. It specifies CASSFGGTTGELFF.

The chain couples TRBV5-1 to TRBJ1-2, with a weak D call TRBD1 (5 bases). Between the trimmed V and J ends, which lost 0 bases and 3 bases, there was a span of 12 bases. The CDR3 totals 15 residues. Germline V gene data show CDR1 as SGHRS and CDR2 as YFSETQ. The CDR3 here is CASSLEPGPHYGYTF. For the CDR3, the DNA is TGCGCCAGCAGCTTGGAGCCAGGGCCCCACTATGGCTACACCTTC. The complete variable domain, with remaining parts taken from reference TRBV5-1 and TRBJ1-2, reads KAGVTQTPRYLIKTRGQQVTLSCSPISGHRSVSWYQQTPGQGLQFLFEYFSETQRNKGNFPGRFSGRQFSNSRSEMNVSTLELGDSALYLCASSLEPGPHYGYTFGSGTRLTVV.

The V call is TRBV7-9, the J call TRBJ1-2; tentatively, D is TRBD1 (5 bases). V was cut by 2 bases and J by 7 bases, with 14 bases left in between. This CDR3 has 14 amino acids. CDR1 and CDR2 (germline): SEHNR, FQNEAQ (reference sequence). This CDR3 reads CASSLSGGMSGYTF. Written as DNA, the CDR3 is TGTGCCAGCAGCTTAAGTGGGGGAATGAGTGGCTACACCTTC.

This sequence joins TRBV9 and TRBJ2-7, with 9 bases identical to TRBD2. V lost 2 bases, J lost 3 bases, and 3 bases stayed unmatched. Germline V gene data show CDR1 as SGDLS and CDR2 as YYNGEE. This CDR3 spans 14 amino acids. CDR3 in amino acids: CASSVGSGGYEQYF. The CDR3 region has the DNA TGTGCCAGCAGCGTGGGTAGCGGGGGCTACGAGCAGTACTTC.

In DNA form, the CDR3 reads TGTGCCAGCAGCTTAGTGGGCGTGATCAATGAGCAGTTCTTC. The encoded protein is CASSLVGVINEQFF. The chain is built from TRBV7-8 and TRBJ2-1; no clear D gene. The CDR3 runs 14 residues. V lost 1 base and J 6 bases, leaving 10 bases between the germline ends. The germline gives CDR1 SGHVS, CDR2 FQNEAQ.

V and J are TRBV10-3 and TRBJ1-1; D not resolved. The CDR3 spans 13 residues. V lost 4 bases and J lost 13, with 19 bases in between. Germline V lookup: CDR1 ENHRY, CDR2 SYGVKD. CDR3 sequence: CAISGPGQQFGFF. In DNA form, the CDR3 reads TGTGCCATCAGTGGTCCGGGCCAACAATTTGGTTTCTTT.

In nucleotides, the CDR3 is TGCGCCAGCAGCGATTTAGGGAGTGATACGCAGTATTTT. This encodes CASSDLGSDTQYF. The chain couples TRBV5-1 to TRBJ2-3, with a possible D match to TRBD2 (5 bases). Trimming cost V 4 bases and J 6 bases, with 12 bases left between them. The CDR3 extends over 13 amino acids. CDR1 and CDR2 (germline): SGHRS, YFSETQ. The full variable domain, with the rest looked up from reference TRBV5-1 and TRBJ2-3, is KAGVTQTPRYLIKTRGQQVTLSCSPISGHRSVSWYQQTPGQGLQFLFEYFSETQRNKGNFPGRFSGRQFSNSRSEMNVSTLELGDSALYLCASSDLGSDTQYFGPGTRLTVL.

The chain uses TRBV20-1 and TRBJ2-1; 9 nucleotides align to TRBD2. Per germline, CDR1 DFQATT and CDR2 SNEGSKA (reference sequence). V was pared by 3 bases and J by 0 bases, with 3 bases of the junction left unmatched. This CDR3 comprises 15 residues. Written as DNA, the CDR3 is TGCAGTGCTAGTCTAGCGGGGAACTCCTACAATGAGCAGTTCTTC. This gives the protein CSASLAGNSYNEQFF.

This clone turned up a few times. CDR3: CASSPGEETQYF. The CDR3 DNA reads as TGTGCCAGCTCACCAGGAGAAGAGACCCAGTACTTC. The chain carries TRBV18 and TRBJ2-5; D unresolved. V lost 2 bases and J lost 3, with 4 bases in between. The CDR3 extends over 12 amino acids. CDR1 is KGHSH and CDR2 is LQKENI in the germline V gene.

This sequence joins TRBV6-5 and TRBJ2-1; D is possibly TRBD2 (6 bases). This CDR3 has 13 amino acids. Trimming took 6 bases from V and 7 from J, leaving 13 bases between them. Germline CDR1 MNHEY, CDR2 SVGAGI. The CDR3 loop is CASSLGTLNEQFF. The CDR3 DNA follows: TGTGCCAGCAGCCTCGGGACTTTGAATGAGCAGTTCTTC.

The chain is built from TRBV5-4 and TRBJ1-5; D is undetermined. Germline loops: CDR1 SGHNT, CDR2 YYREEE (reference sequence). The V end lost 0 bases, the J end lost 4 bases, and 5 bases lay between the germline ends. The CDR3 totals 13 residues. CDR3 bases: TGTGCCAGCAGCTTGGAACGAAATCAGCCCCAGCATTTT. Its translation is CASSLERNQPQHF.

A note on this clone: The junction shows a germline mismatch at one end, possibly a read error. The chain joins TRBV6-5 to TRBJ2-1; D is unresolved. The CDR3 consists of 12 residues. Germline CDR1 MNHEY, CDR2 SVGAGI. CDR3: CASSPSDNEQFF. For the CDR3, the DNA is TGTGCCAGCAGTCCCTCCGACAATGAGCAGTTCTTC.

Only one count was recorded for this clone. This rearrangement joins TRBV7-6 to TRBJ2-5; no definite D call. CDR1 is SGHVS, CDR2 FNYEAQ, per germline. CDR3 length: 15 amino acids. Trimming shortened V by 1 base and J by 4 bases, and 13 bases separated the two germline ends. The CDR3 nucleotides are TGTGCCAGCAGCTTAGTATCTGGGTTGGCAGAGACCCAGTACTTC. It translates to CASSLVSGLAETQYF.

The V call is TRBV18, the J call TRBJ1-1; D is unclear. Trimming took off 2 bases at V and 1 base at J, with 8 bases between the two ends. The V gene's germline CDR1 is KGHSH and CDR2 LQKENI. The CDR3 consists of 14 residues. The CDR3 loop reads CASSPGRRNTEAFF. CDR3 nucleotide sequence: TGTGCCAGCTCACCAGGGAGACGGAACACTGAAGCTTTCTTT.

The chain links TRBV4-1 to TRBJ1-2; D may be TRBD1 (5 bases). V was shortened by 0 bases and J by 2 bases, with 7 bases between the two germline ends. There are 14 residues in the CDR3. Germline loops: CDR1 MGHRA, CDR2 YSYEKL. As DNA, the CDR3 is TGCGCCAGCAGCCAAGACAGGGTGAACTATGGCTACACCTTC. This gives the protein CASSQDRVNYGYTF.

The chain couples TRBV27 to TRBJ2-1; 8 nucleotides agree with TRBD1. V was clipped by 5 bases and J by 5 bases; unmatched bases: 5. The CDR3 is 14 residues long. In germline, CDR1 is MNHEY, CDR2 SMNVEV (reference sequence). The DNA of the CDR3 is TGTGCCAGCAGTACTCGACAGGGGAACAATGAGCAGTTCTTC. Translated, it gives CASSTRQGNNEQFF.